The 29 T cell receptor beta chains given below trace back to one sample, sequenced in a study of shared clonotypes between healthy human individuals. Only in-frame clones appear in the TCRdb table, and some are missing; sequencing was by immunoSEQ multiplex PCR. The data show fewer than 2.5 million clones, 80% to 95% seen once. The sequencing input was naive CD4+ T cells from PBMCs. Subset of the sample: CD45RA+ positively selected. The source of these receptors is a man aged 18 to 29 in good health. Some clones in this sample may be carry-over from other donors' samples.

The rearrangement joins TRBV14 to TRBJ2-3, with unresolved D. V dropped 4 bases and J dropped 6 bases, with 8 bases sitting between them. The CDR3 sequence is 12 residues long. Germline CDR1 is SGHDN and CDR2 is FVKESK. CDR3: CASSPGPDTQYF. CDR3 coding DNA: TGTGCCAGCAGCCCCGGTCCGGATACGCAGTATTTT. The full variable domain, its missing parts supplied by reference TRBV14 and TRBJ2-3, is EAGVTQFPSHSVIEKGQTVTLRCDPISGHDNLYWYRRVMGKEIKFLLHFVKESKQDESGMPNNRFLAERTGGTYSTLKVQPAELEDSGVYFCASSPGPDTQYFGPGTRLTVL.

The chain joins TRBV7-9 to TRBJ1-2; D might be TRBD1 (5 bases). V lost 5 bases to trimming and J lost 7 bases, with 20 bases between them. This CDR3 contains 15 residues. Germline CDR1 SEHNR, CDR2 FQNEAQ (reference sequence). The chain's CDR3 is CASSLTAGPGGGYTF. Here the CDR3 DNA reads TGTGCCAGCAGCCTTACGGCGGGTCCCGGGGGTGGCTACACCTTC.

The J gene is TRBJ1-6, the V gene TRBV28; D remains ambiguous. The germline CDR1 and CDR2 sequences are MDHEN and SYDVKM. CDR3 length: 16 residues. Trimming shortened V by 10 bases and J by 0 bases, and 16 bases separated the two germline ends. The CDR3 region has the DNA TGTGCCACCCTTCTGGGCGGGAGCTCCTATAATTCACCCCTCCACTTT. This codes for CATLLGGSSYNSPLHF.

The chain couples TRBV5-6 to TRBJ2-1; no clear D gene. V was shortened by 0 bases and J by 11 bases, with 12 bases between the two germline ends. The CDR3 extends over 13 amino acids. Germline V lookup: CDR1 SGHDT, CDR2 YYEEEE. The CDR3: CASSLADGGKQFF. The DNA of the CDR3 is TGTGCCAGCAGCTTGGCCGATGGCGGTAAGCAGTTCTTC.

The rearrangement uses TRBV29-1 and TRBJ2-7; TRBD2 might be the D (5 bases). Germline V CDR1 and CDR2: SQVTM, ANQGSEA. Trimming shortened V by 5 bases and J by 6 bases, and 17 bases separated the two germline ends. The CDR3 runs 13 residues. The CDR3 nucleotides read TGCAGCGTTTCTAGTTTGGGAGTGGGCGAGCAGTACTTC. This sequence encodes CSVSSLGVGEQYF.

CDR3 DNA: TGCGCCAGCAGCCAAGGCACAGGGCTGAGGACAGATACGCAGTATTTT. As protein: CASSQGTGLRTDTQYF. V and J are TRBV4-1 and TRBJ2-3; D perhaps matches TRBD1 (6 bases). The CDR3 sequence is 16 residues long. The germline V gene has CDR1 MGHRA and CDR2 YSYEKL. V lost 1 base and J lost 3, with 14 bases in between.

This clone was seen just once. The J gene is TRBJ2-1, the V gene TRBV7-2; D is uncertain. Germline assignment: CDR1 SGHTA and CDR2 FQGNSA. CDR3 length equals 13 residues. Trimming took off 1 base at V and 3 bases at J, with 4 bases between the two ends. The DNA of the CDR3 is TGTGCCAGCAGCTTAGTAGTCTACAATGAGCAGTTCTTC. Translation: CASSLVVYNEQFF. The variable domain in full, completed from reference TRBV7-2 and TRBJ2-1, reads GAGVSQSPSNKVTEKGKDVELRCDPISGHTALYWYRQSLGQGLEFLIYFQGNSAPDKSGLPSDRFSAERTGGSVSTLTIQRTQQEDSAVYLCASSLVVYNEQFFGPGTRLTVL.

Remarks on this clone: Additional DNA sequences in this sample encode the identical CDR3. The CDR3 loop is CASSLTGRSYNEQFF. CDR3 coding DNA: TGTGCCAGCAGTTTAACTGGCAGGTCCTACAATGAGCAGTTCTTC. V is TRBV28 and J is TRBJ2-1; D uncertain. Germline V lookup: CDR1 MDHEN, CDR2 SYDVKM. V was pared by 2 bases and J by 1 base, with 9 bases between. CDR3 length equals 15 residues.

The gene calls are TRBV27 and TRBJ1-1; D is ambiguous. The V gene's germline CDR1 is MNHEY and CDR2 SMNVEV (reference sequence). Trimming stripped 8 bases from V and 0 bases from J, with 10 bases between. CDR3 size: 13 residues. CDR3: CASHTGLNTEAFF. CDR3 nucleotides: TGTGCCAGCCACACGGGGTTGAACACTGAAGCTTTCTTT.

J is TRBJ2-7 and V is TRBV18; 8 positions agree with TRBD2. V shed 2 bases, J shed 0 bases, and the junction held 3 bases outside the gene matches. Germline V gene data show CDR1 as KGHSH and CDR2 as LQKENI. The CDR3 is made up of 15 amino acids. The CDR3 sequence: CASSPVAGSSYEQYF. The CDR3 bases are TGTGCCAGCTCACCAGTAGCGGGGAGCTCCTACGAGCAGTACTTC.

This chain connects TRBV5-1 to TRBJ1-4; D remains ambiguous. The CDR3 totals 13 residues. Looked up from germline, CDR1 is SGHRS and CDR2 is YFSETQ. V dropped 4 bases and J dropped 8 bases, with 12 bases sitting between them. In DNA, the CDR3 is TGCGCCAGCAGCGAGGATCTTGGGGAAAAACTGTTTTTT. Translation: CASSEDLGEKLFF.

Note on this clone: The same CDR3 arises from other DNA sequences in this sample as well. The chain joins TRBV5-4 to TRBJ1-1; D is unresolved. Germline CDR1 reads SGHNT; CDR2 reads YYREEE (reference sequence). The V and J ends lost 1 base and 4 bases respectively, with 5 bases between them. The CDR3 contains 12 residues. This CDR3 is CASSLRGTEAFF. CDR3 nucleotides: TGTGCCAGCAGCTTGCGTGGCACTGAAGCTTTCTTT.

This chain links TRBV9 with TRBJ2-1; D possibly uses TRBD1 or TRBD2 (6 bases each). Looked up from germline, CDR1 is SGDLS and CDR2 is YYNGEE. The CDR3 loop spans 15 amino acids. V lost 4 bases and J lost 3, with 14 bases in between. CDR3 sequence reads: CASSKLGGFYNEQFF. DNA for the CDR3: TGTGCCAGCAGCAAGCTAGGGGGGTTCTACAATGAGCAGTTCTTC.

The V call is TRBV2, the J call TRBJ2-7, with 11 bases that match TRBD2. This CDR3 has 15 amino acids. From germline, CDR1 is SNHLY and CDR2 FYNNEI. The V segment lost 4 bases and the J segment 0 bases; nucleotides outside the gene matches: 2. Here the CDR3 DNA reads TGTGCCAGCAGTGGACTAGCGGGACTCTCCTACGAGCAGTACTTC. As protein: CASSGLAGLSYEQYF.

The rearrangement uses TRBV29-1 and TRBJ2-5; 8 positions agree with TRBD2. V dropped 6 bases and J dropped 9; count of bases not matched to a gene: 0. Per germline, CDR1 SQVTM and CDR2 ANQGSEA. The length of the CDR3 is 9 residues. Written as DNA, the CDR3 is TGCAGCGTCGGGAGGGCCCAGTACTTC. This encodes CSVGRAQYF.

The chain employs TRBV15 and TRBJ2-2, with D maybe TRBD1 (5 bases). CDR1 is LNHNV and CDR2 is YYDKDF in the germline V gene (reference sequence). The CDR3 contains 12 residues. The chain's CDR3 is CATDRNTGELFF. Here the CDR3 DNA reads TGTGCTACCGACAGAAACACCGGGGAGCTGTTTTTT.

The V and J genes are TRBV11-2 and TRBJ2-3; TRBD2 matches 12 bases. V lost 5 bases and J lost 2; bases outside the gene matches: 8. CDR1 SGHAT and CDR2 FQNNGV come from the germline V gene. The CDR3 totals 17 residues. The CDR3 DNA follows: TGTGCCAGCAGCCGAACCTGGACTAGCGGGGACACAGATACGCAGTATTTT. It specifies CASSRTWTSGDTDTQYF.

With regard to this clone: The same CDR3 also results from other DNA sequences found in this sample. This chain links TRBV7-9 with TRBJ2-5; unclear D gene. V lost 0 bases and J 5 bases, leaving 7 bases between the germline ends. The CDR3 is 13 amino acids. CDR1 SEHNR and CDR2 FQNEAQ come from the germline V gene (reference sequence). The CDR3 reads CASSLAGLETQYF. The CDR3 DNA is TGTGCCAGCAGCTTAGCCGGGTTGGAGACCCAGTACTTC.

CDR3 nucleotides: TGTGCCAGCAGTGAAACAGGGTTAGATACGCAGTATTTT. It specifies CASSETGLDTQYF. This rearrangement joins TRBV6-1 to TRBJ2-3, with D possibly matching TRBD1 (6 bases). CDR1 is MNHNS, CDR2 SASEGT, per germline. V gave up 2 bases and J gave up 5 bases, with 8 bases separating them. The CDR3 length is 13 residues.

This clone was detected a few times. The rearrangement uses TRBV7-2 and TRBJ1-1; 8 bases align to TRBD1. Germline-derived CDR1 and CDR2 are SGHTA and FQGNSA. CDR3 length: 14 residues. J gave up 5 bases and V 5 bases, and 7 bases lay outside the gene matches. The CDR3 reads CASSQGRQGTEAFF. The CDR3 DNA reads as TGTGCCAGCAGCCAAGGGAGACAGGGGACTGAAGCTTTCTTT.

This clone was counted once. The V and J genes are TRBV30 and TRBJ1-2; 9 nucleotides agree with TRBD1. Germline V gene sequence: CDR1 GTSNPN, CDR2 SVGIG (reference sequence). V gave up 2 bases and J gave up 8 bases; unmatched junction bases: 3. This CDR3 comprises 12 residues. The CDR3 region is CAWSRTGEGYTF. In nucleotides, the CDR3 is TGTGCCTGGAGTCGGACAGGGGAAGGCTACACCTTC.

The gene calls are TRBV19 and TRBJ2-5; D remains ambiguous. The J call is doubtful: the DNA matches TRBJ2-7 better. Germline V gene data show CDR1 as LNHDA and CDR2 as SQIVND (reference sequence). The CDR3 is made up of 14 amino acids. In nucleotides, the CDR3 is TGTGCCAGTAGTATAGTCGGGCAGATCTACGAGCAGTACTTC. This encodes CASSIVGQIYEQYF.

This chain links TRBV6-6 with TRBJ2-7, with D perhaps matching TRBD1 (6 bases). Germline CDR1 and CDR2: MNHNY and SVGAGI (reference sequence). The CDR3 consists of 14 residues. The V gene lost 3 bases and the J gene lost 6 bases, with 15 bases spanning the gap. CDR3 protein: CASSYQGPRGEQYF. The CDR3 DNA reads TGTGCCAGCAGTTATCAGGGGCCCAGGGGCGAGCAGTACTTC.

The V and J genes are TRBV5-4 and TRBJ1-1, with D possibly being TRBD1 (5 bases). V gave up 4 bases and J gave up 0 bases, with 16 bases separating them. CDR3 length: 16 amino acids. CDR1 SGHNT and CDR2 YYREEE come from the germline V gene (reference sequence). The CDR3 sequence is CASSRTTAAMNTEAFF. The CDR3 DNA is TGTGCCAGCAGCCGTACGACAGCCGCAATGAACACTGAAGCTTTCTTT.

The gene calls are TRBV6-1 and TRBJ2-1; D perhaps matches TRBD2 (6 bases). Trimming removed 2 bases from V and 12 bases from J, with 14 bases in between. This CDR3 is 13 amino acids long. CDR1 is MNHNS and CDR2 is SASEGT in the germline V gene. The CDR3 DNA sequence: TGTGCCAGCAGTGAACAGACGCCGCGGGGGCAGTTCTTC. This gives the protein CASSEQTPRGQFF.

This clone occurred once. The chain combines TRBV4-3 with TRBJ1-2, with no clear D. The CDR3 consists of 17 residues. Trimming removed 4 bases at V and 7 bases at J, with 25 bases between. Germline V gives CDR1 LGHNA, CDR2 YSLEER. The DNA for the CDR3 is TGCGCCAGCAGCCCATCATGGGAGGGTGCGTTCGCGGGTGGCTACACCTTC. Residues: CASSPSWEGAFAGGYTF.

This clone has only one observation. The sample holds other DNA sequences that translate to the same CDR3. The rearrangement uses TRBV5-5 and TRBJ2-1; weak D call: TRBD2 (5 bases). CDR1 SGHKS and CDR2 YYEKEE come from the germline V gene (reference sequence). This CDR3 is built from 13 residues. V gave up 1 base and J gave up 4 bases, with 6 bases separating them. The CDR3 region is CASSLTGYNEQFF. The DNA for the CDR3 is TGTGCCAGCAGCTTGACGGGGTACAATGAGCAGTTCTTC. Full variable domain (rest looked up from reference TRBV5-5 and TRBJ2-1): DAGVTQSPTHLIKTRGQQVTLRCSPISGHKSVSWYQQVLGQGPQFIFQYYEKEERGRGNFPDRFSARQFPNYSSELNVNALLLGDSALYLCASSLTGYNEQFFGPGTRLTVL.

The CDR3 region is CARASGLGEQYF. The CDR3 coding sequence is TGTGCCAGGGCTAGCGGACTTGGGGAGCAGTACTTC. This rearrangement joins TRBV2 to TRBJ2-7, with 7 bases lining up with TRBD2. The CDR3 spans 12 residues. The germline gives CDR1 SNHLY, CDR2 FYNNEI. J gave up 7 bases and V 9 bases, and 9 bases lay outside the gene matches.

The chain couples TRBV10-3 to TRBJ1-1; D gene unclear. Germline CDR1 reads ENHRY; CDR2 reads SYGVKD. The CDR3 has 16 amino acids. V lost 3 bases and J lost 8, with 22 bases in between. The DNA of the CDR3 is TGTGCCATCAGTGACGCCCAAGGGCTGAAAAGAGCCGAAGCTTTCTTT. Translated, it gives CAISDAQGLKRAEAFF.